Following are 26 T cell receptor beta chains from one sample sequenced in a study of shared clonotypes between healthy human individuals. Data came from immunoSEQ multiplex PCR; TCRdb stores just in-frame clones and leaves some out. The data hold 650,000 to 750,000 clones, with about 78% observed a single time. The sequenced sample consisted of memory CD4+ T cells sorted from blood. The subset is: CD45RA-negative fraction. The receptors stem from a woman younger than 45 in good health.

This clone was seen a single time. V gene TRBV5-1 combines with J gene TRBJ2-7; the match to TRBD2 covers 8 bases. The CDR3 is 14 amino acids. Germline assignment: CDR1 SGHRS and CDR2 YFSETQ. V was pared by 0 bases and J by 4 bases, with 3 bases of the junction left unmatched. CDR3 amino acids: CASSLDREGYEQYF. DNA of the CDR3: TGCGCCAGCAGCTTGGATCGGGAGGGTTACGAGCAGTACTTC.

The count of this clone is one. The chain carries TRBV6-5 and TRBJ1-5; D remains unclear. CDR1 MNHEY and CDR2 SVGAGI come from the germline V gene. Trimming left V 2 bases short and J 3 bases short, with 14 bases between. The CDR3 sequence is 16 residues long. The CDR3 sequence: CASSYEGYGSNQPQHF. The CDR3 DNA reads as TGTGCCAGCAGTTACGAAGGTTATGGCTCCAATCAGCCCCAGCATTTT.

CDR3 sequence reads: CASSYGGASYGYTF. DNA of the CDR3: TGTGCCAGCAGTTACGGGGGGGCTTCCTATGGCTACACCTTC. The V call is TRBV6-5, the J call TRBJ1-2, with D possibly being TRBD1 (6 bases). This CDR3 is built from 14 residues. Looked up from germline, CDR1 is MNHEY and CDR2 is SVGAGI. V was shortened by 2 bases and J by 4 bases, with 11 bases between the two germline ends.

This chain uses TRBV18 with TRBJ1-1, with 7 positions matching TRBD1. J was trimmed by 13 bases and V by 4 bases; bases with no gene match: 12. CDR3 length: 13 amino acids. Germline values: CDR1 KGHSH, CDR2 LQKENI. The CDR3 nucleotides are TGTGCCAGCTCACGGAACAGGGGTGAGGAGAATTTCTTT. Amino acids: CASSRNRGEENFF.

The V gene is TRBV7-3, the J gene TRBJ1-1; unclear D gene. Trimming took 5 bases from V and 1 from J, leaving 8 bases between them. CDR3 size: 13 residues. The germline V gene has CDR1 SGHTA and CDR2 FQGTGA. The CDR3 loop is CASSHKWNTEAFF. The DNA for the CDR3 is TGTGCCAGCAGCCATAAGTGGAACACTGAAGCTTTCTTT.

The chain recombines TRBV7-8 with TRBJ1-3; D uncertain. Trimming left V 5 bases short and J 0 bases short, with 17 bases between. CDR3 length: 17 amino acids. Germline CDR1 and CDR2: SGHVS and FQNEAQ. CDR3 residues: CASSPTVVMSSGNTIYF. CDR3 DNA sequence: TGTGCCAGCAGCCCCACGGTGGTGATGAGCTCTGGAAACACCATATATTTT.

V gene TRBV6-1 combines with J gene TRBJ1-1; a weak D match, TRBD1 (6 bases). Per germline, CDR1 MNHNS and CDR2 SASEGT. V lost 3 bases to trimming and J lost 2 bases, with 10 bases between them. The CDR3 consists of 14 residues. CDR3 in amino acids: CASSDRDINTEAFF. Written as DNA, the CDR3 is TGTGCCAGCAGTGACCGGGACATAAACACTGAAGCTTTCTTT.

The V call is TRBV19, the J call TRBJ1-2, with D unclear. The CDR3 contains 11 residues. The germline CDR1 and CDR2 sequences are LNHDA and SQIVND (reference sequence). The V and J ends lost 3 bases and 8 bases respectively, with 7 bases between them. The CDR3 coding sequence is TGTGCCAGTAGTATCCGGGAAGGCTACACCTTC. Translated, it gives CASSIREGYTF. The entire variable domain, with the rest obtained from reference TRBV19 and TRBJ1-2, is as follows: DGGITQSPKYLFRKEGQNVTLSCEQNLNHDAMYWYRQDPGQGLRLIYYSQIVNDFQKGDIAEGYSVSREKKESFPLTVTSAQKNPTAFYLCASSIREGYTFGSGTRLTVV.

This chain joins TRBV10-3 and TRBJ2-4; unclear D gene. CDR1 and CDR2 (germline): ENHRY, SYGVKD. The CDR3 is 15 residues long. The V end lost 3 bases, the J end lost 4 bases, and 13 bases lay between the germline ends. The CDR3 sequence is CAISESTWGKNIQYF. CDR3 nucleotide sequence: TGTGCCATCAGTGAAAGTACTTGGGGTAAAAACATTCAGTACTTC.

CDR3 in amino acids: CASSVSGDSDTQYF. In nucleotides, the CDR3 is TGTGCCAGCAGCGTTTCTGGGGATTCAGATACGCAGTATTTT. The V call is TRBV9, the J call TRBJ2-3; no reliable D call. Germline V CDR1 and CDR2: SGDLS, YYNGEE. The ends were cut back, 2 bases at V and 4 bases at J, with 11 bases in the middle. The CDR3 loop spans 14 amino acids.

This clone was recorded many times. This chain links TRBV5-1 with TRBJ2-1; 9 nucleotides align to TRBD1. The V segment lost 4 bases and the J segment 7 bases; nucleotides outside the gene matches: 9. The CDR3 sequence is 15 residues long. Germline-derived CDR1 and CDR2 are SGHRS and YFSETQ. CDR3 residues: CASSQGDRDRNEQFF. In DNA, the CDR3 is TGCGCCAGCAGCCAAGGGGACAGGGATAGGAATGAGCAGTTCTTC.

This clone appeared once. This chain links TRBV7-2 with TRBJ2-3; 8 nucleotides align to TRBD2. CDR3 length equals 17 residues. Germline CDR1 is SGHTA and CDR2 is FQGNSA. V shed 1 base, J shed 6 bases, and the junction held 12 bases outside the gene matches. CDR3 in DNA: TGTGCCAGCAGCTTAGGTTTCTTCGCTAGCGGGCGTGATACGCAGTATTTT. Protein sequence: CASSLGFFASGRDTQYF.

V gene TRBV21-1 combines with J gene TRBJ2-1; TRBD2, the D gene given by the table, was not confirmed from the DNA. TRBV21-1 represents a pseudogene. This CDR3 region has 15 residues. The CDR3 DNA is TGTGCCGCCACCGGCGGAGCGGGACCCTACAATGAGCAGTTCTTC. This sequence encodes CAATGGAGPYNEQFF.

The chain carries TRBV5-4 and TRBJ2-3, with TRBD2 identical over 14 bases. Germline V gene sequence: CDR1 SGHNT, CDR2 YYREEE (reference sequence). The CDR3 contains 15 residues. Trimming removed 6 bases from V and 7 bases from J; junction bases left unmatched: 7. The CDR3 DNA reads TGTGCCAGCACCTCCGGGACTAGCGGGAGTTATACGCAGTATTTT. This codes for CASTSGTSGSYTQYF.

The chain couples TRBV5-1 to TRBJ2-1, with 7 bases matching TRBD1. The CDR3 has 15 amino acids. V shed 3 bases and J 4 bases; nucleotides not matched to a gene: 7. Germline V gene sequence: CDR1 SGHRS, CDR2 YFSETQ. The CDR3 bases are TGCGCCAGCAGCTGGAGACAGGGAACGTACAATGAGCAGTTCTTC. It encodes CASSWRQGTYNEQFF.

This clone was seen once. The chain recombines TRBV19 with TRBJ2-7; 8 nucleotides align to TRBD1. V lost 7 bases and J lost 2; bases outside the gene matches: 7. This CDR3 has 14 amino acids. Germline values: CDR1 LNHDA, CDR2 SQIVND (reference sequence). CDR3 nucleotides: TGTGCCAGTAAAAGGACAGGGATCACCTACGAGCAGTACTTC. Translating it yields CASKRTGITYEQYF.

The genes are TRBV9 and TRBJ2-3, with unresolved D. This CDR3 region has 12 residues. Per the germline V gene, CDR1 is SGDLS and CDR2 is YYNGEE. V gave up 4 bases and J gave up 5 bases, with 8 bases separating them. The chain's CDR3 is CASSPQLDTQYF. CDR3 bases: TGTGCCAGCAGCCCACAGCTAGATACGCAGTATTTT.

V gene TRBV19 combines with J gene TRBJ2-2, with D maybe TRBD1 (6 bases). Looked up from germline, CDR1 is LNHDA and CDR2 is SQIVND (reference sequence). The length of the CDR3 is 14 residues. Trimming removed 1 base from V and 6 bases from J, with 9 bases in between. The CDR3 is CASSIAQGAGELFF. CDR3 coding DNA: TGTGCCAGTAGTATAGCACAGGGCGCCGGGGAGCTGTTTTTT.

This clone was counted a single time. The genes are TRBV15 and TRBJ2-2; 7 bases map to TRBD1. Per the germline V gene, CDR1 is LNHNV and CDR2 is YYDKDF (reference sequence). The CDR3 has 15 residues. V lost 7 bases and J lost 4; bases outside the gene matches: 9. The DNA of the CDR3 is TGTGCCACCACGAACAGGGGCCGCGGCACCGGGGAGCTGTTTTTT. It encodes CATTNRGRGTGELFF.

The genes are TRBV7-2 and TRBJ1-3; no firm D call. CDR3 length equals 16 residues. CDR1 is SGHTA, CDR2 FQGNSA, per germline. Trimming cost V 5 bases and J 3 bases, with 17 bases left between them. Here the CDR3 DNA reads TGTGCCAGCAGCCTCTACAGATCAGGACTTGGAAACACCATATATTTT. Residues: CASSLYRSGLGNTIYF.

CDR3 nucleotides: TGCGCCAGCAGCCCCGCACTCCGGGTCTATGGCTACACCTTC. This gives the protein CASSPALRVYGYTF. The chain combines TRBV5-1 with TRBJ1-2; D unclear. From germline, CDR1 is SGHRS and CDR2 YFSETQ. This CDR3 contains 14 residues. V lost 4 bases, J lost 4 bases, and 14 bases lay in between.

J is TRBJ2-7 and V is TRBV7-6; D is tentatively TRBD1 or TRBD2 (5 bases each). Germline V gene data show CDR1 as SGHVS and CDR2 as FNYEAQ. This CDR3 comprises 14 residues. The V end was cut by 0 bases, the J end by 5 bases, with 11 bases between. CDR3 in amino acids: CASSLAAGTHEQYF. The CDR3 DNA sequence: TGTGCCAGCAGCTTAGCGGCAGGGACCCACGAGCAGTACTTC. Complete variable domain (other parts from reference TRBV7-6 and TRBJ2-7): GAGVSQSPRYKVTKRGQDVALRCDPISGHVSLYWYRQALGQGPEFLTYFNYEAQQDKSGLPNDRFSAERPEGSISTLTIQRTEQRDSAMYRCASSLAAGTHEQYFGPGTRLTVT.

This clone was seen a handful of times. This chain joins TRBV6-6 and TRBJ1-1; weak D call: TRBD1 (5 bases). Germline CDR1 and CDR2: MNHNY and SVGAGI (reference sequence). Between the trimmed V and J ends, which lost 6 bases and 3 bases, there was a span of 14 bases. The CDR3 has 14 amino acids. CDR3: CASRGTGLYTEAFF. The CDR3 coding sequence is TGTGCCAGCAGGGGAACGGGACTGTACACTGAAGCTTTCTTT.

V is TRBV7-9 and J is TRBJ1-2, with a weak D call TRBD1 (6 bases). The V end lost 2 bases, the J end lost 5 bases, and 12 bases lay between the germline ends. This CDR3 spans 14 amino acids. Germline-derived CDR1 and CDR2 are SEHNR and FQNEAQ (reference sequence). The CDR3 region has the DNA TGTGCCAGCAGCTTATTGGGGACAATATATGGCTACACCTTC. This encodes CASSLLGTIYGYTF.

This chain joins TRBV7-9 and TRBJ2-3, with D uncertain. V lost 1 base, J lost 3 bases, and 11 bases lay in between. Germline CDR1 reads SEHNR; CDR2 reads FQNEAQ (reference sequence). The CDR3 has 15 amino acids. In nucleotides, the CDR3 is TGTGCCAGCAGCTTAGTTGTACGGGCGACAGATACGCAGTATTTT. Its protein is CASSLVVRATDTQYF.

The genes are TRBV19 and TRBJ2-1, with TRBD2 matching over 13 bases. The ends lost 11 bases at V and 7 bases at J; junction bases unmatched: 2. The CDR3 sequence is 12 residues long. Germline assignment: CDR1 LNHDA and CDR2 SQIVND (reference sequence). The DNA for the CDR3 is TGTGCCGCGGGACTAGCGGGAAATGAGCAGTTCTTC. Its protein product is CAAGLAGNEQFF.